This entry is about one TCR beta chain. Its binding antigen is unknown. Base qualities are missing; no much larger clone stands one base away. This entry belongs to a study of preoperative IRX-2 immunotherapy in early breast cancer (dated by TCRdb to between 2018 and 2021). This specimen's treatment or condition label, interpreted: preoperative locoregional IRX-2 cytokine immunotherapy. The samples were obtained from a phase Ib study that tested preoperative, locoregional IRX-2 cytokine immunotherapy designed to prime immune responses. The donors were early-stage breast cancer patients who were given IRX-2 prior to surgery. According to the germline V gene, CDR1 reads MNHEY and CDR2 reads SVGAGI. Counted from cysteine to phenylalanine, this CDR3 has 15 amino acids. CDR3 DNA only is kept here, 45 bases in frame from base 1. Ends trimmed: V by 5 bases, J by 4 bases; bases unmatched to a gene: 5. The library was built by means of the immunoSEQ multiplex PCR assay. Held by TCRdb, this immuneACCESS table contains in-frame sequences only and omits some clones. Under half of the omission traces to an unresolved V gene where checked; the cause of the rest is unknown. The sample has more than 20,000 clones on record, roughly 89% of them singletons. 25% to 35% of the sample comes from the top ten.

Rearrangement joined TRBV6-5 to TRBJ1-4, with 9 central nucleotides matching TRBD1. This specimen consisted of tumor tissue, obtained after IRX-2 immunotherapy. This receptor was taken from a human donor with breast cancer. The CDR3 sequence is CASSKGTGNNEKLFF. DNA sequence: TGTGCCAGCAGTAAAGGGACAGGGAATAATGAAAAACTGTTTTTT.